The clone carrying this T cell receptor (beta chain) came up a few times. Antigen: not known. A CD45RO/CCR7/CD25/CD127/CD95/CD27 panel sorted naive, central memory, regulatory and stem cell-like memory CD4+ cells. As every portion of the isolated RNA was reverse transcribed, the sequencing read expressed TCRB transcripts. Profiled with immunoSEQ multiplex PCR; TCRdb holds only in-frame clones, not every one. Altogether a few hundred thousand clones are present, 13% being singletons, with the ten largest covering roughly 0.015%. This entry belongs to a study of beta chain features in type 1 diabetes. Study background: Age, gender and cell yields were similar between patients and healthy donors.

Study results and caveats: Among patients with Type 1 diabetes, TCRB CDR3s were moderately but significantly shorter in every one of the four CD4+ subsets. It was among patients, rather than healthy donors, that naive, central memory and Treg TCRB repertoires appeared more similar.

Germline V gene data show CDR1 as LGHNA and CDR2 as YSLEER. This CDR3 comprises 17 residues. V was pared by 2 bases and J by 7 bases, with 23 bases between. The receptor's source is a woman in her late teens or twenties with type 1 diabetes. Sequenced input: naive CD4+ T cells from blood. The chain is built from TRBV4-3 and TRBJ1-2; weak D call: TRBD1 (6 bases). CDR3 nucleotide sequence: TGCGCCAGCAGCCAATCGTTAGGCTGGACAGCTCGGGGTGGCTACACCTTC. Residues: CASSQSLGWTARGGYTF.